Sequencing of this T cell receptor beta chain was carried out in a study of CD8 T cells in Susac syndrome. Study information: Treatment at blood withdrawal was none, corticosteroids, or intravenous immunoglobulin alone in Susac syndrome patients. Study-level findings and limits: Clonal expansion was absent from the CD4+ T cell repertoires in Susac syndrome.

RNA, at roughly 0.45 to 1 ug, was reverse transcribed with random hexamers. TCRdb re-derived calls from the immunoSEQ multiplex PCR reads in MiXCR, one entry per CDR3 protein. The sample lists under 150,000 distinct CDR3 sequences, about 94% occurring once. CDR1 and CDR2 (germline): DFQATT, SNEGSKA (reference sequence). Deletions cut 1 base from V and 1 base from J, with 14 bases between. There are 16 residues in the CDR3. Through negative isolation, CD4+ and CD8+ T cells were obtained, while TEMRA cells were enriched using FACS. Remarks on this clonotype: Antigen: not known.

Sequencing was performed on CD4+ T cells from PBMCs. This TCR was sampled from a human donor with Susac syndrome. V gene TRBV20-1 combines with J gene TRBJ1-5; D is possibly TRBD1 (5 bases). DNA of the CDR3: TGCAGTGCTAGAGGATTCGGGGGGTTGAGCAATCAGCCCCAGCATTTT. Translated: CSARGFGGLSNQPQHF.